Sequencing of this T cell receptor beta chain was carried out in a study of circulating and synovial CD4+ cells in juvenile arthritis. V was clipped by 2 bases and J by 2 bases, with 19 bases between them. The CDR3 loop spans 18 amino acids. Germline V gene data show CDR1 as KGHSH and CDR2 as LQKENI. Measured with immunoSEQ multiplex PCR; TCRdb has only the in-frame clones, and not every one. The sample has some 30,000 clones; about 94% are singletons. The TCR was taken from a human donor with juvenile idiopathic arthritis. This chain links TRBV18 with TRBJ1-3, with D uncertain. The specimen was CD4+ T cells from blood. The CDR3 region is CASSPFAPQFATGNTIYF. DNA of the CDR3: TGTGCCAGCTCACCATTTGCCCCACAGTTCGCTACTGGAAACACCATATATTTT.